The rows below give T cell receptor beta chains drawn from one sample of a study of OX40 agonist ivuxolimab in advanced cancers. Method: immunoSEQ multiplex PCR; TCRdb's copy keeps in-frame clones and lacks some. The sample comprises some 47,000 clones, 65% to 85% of which are singletons, and roughly 7.3% rests with the top ten. The sample in question was CD4+ or CD8+ T cells sorted from blood, obtained in a trial of the OX40 agonist ivuxolimab. The receptors come from an adult with an advanced solid tumor such as melanoma, head and neck, liver or kidney cancer. The CDR3 runs from the conserved cysteine through the conserved F or W. A D gene is named only where the DNA matches it firmly. The size entry is marked missing in some rows and otherwise reads once, few, many or a size class.

clone_size: few; j_call: TRBJ1-5; d_call: -; v_call: TRBV6-5; cdr3_nt: TGTGCCAGCGCCCCAGGGGAATACCAGCCCCAGCATTTT; cdr3_aa: CASAPGEYQPQHF
clone_size: -; j_call: TRBJ2-7; d_call: TRBD2; v_call: TRBV27; cdr3_nt: TGTGCCAGCAGGCGCATAGGGACTAGCGTACCCTACGAGCAGTACTTC; cdr3_aa: CASRRIGTSVPYEQYF
clone_size: -; j_call: TRBJ2-3; d_call: TRBD1; v_call: TRBV2; cdr3_nt: TGTGCCAGCGGCAAAGGGGACAGGGTTTCGGATACGCAGTATTTT; cdr3_aa: CASGKGDRVSDTQYF
clone_size: -; j_call: TRBJ2-7; d_call: TRBD1; v_call: TRBV5-6; cdr3_nt: TGTGCCAGCAGCTCGACAGGGAGATACGAGCAGTACTTC; cdr3_aa: CASSSTGRYEQYF
clone_size: -; j_call: TRBJ2-3; d_call: TRBD1; v_call: TRBV19; cdr3_nt: TGTGCCAGTAGGGACAGGGGCACAGATACGCAGTATTTT; cdr3_aa: CASRDRGTDTQYF
clone_size: -; j_call: TRBJ2-7; d_call: -; v_call: TRBV4-1; cdr3_nt: TGCGCCAGCAGCCCATCCCTCTTCAGCTCCTACGAGCAGTACTTC; cdr3_aa: CASSPSLFSSYEQYF
clone_size: -; j_call: TRBJ2-1; d_call: TRBD1; v_call: TRBV6-6; cdr3_nt: TGTGCCAGCAGTTACTCGGGACAGTACAATGAGCAGTTCTTC; cdr3_aa: CASSYSGQYNEQFF
clone_size: once; j_call: TRBJ2-1; d_call: -; v_call: TRBV2; cdr3_nt: TGTGCCAGCAGTACATTATCTAGCAACGAGCAGTTCTTC; cdr3_aa: CASSTLSSNEQFF
clone_size: -; j_call: TRBJ2-7; d_call: TRBD2; v_call: TRBV25-1; cdr3_nt: TGTGCCAGCAGTGAATATACCCGCGGGAGGGAGCAGTACTTC; cdr3_aa: CASSEYTRGREQYF
clone_size: -; j_call: TRBJ2-7; d_call: -; v_call: TRBV15; cdr3_nt: TGTGCCACCAGCAGAGATATAGGGAGCAGAGAGCAGTACTTC; cdr3_aa: CATSRDIGSREQYF
clone_size: -; j_call: TRBJ1-6; d_call: -; v_call: TRBV27; cdr3_nt: TGTGCCAGCAGCTTTGATCCCAATTCACCCCTCCACTTT; cdr3_aa: CASSFDPNSPLHF
clone_size: -; j_call: TRBJ1-2; d_call: -; v_call: TRBV19; cdr3_nt: TGTGCCAGTAGTATACGGGGGCGCCGCTATGGCTACACCTTC; cdr3_aa: CASSIRGRRYGYTF
clone_size: -; j_call: TRBJ2-5; d_call: TRBD2; v_call: TRBV10-3; cdr3_nt: TGTGCCAGCTCGACTAGCGGCCAAGAGACCCAGTACTTC; cdr3_aa: CASSTSGQETQYF
clone_size: -; j_call: TRBJ1-4; d_call: -; v_call: TRBV6-5; cdr3_nt: TGTGCCAGCAGTTGGGGGGAGAGAGAAAAACTGTTTTTT; cdr3_aa: CASSWGEREKLFF
clone_size: -; j_call: TRBJ2-7; d_call: -; v_call: TRBV6-5; cdr3_nt: TGTGCCAGCAGTTACGTCGGACCCTACGAGCAGTACTTC; cdr3_aa: CASSYVGPYEQYF
clone_size: -; j_call: TRBJ1-5; d_call: -; v_call: TRBV7-2; cdr3_nt: TGTGCCAGCAGCTTGTCGAGAGATCAGCCCCAGCATTTT; cdr3_aa: CASSLSRDQPQHF
clone_size: -; j_call: TRBJ1-3; d_call: -; v_call: TRBV5-1; cdr3_nt: TGCGCCAGCAGCACCAACGGGGCCTACTCTGAGGACTCTGGAAACACCATATATTTT; cdr3_aa: CASSTNGAYSEDSGNTIYF
clone_size: -; j_call: TRBJ2-1; d_call: -; v_call: TRBV9; cdr3_nt: TGTGCCAGCAGCGGGTCGGCGGTCTACAATGAGCAGTTCTTC; cdr3_aa: CASSGSAVYNEQFF
clone_size: -; j_call: TRBJ2-7; d_call: -; v_call: TRBV5-1; cdr3_nt: TGCGCCAGCAGCACCCTCGGGACGGTTTTGGGCTCCTACGAGCAGTACTTC; cdr3_aa: CASSTLGTVLGSYEQYF
clone_size: few; j_call: TRBJ2-7; d_call: -; v_call: TRBV11-2; cdr3_nt: TGTGCCAGCAGCTCTGCAGGGTACGAGCAGTACTTC; cdr3_aa: CASSSAGYEQYF
clone_size: -; j_call: TRBJ1-4; d_call: -; v_call: TRBV30; cdr3_nt: TGTGCCTGGATCGAACAAGGGAATGAAAAACTGTTTTTT; cdr3_aa: CAWIEQGNEKLFF
clone_size: -; j_call: TRBJ1-4; d_call: -; v_call: TRBV1; cdr3_nt: TGCACCAGCAGCCAAGATCGGCCCTACTTCAGGATTTTGAGTGAAAAACTGTTTTTT; cdr3_aa: CTSSQDRPYFRILSEKLFF
clone_size: few; j_call: TRBJ1-5; d_call: -; v_call: TRBV6-5; cdr3_nt: TGTGCCAGCAGTTACGTGGAATCCCCCAATCAGCCCCAGCATTTT; cdr3_aa: CASSYVESPNQPQHF
clone_size: -; j_call: TRBJ2-1; d_call: TRBD2; v_call: TRBV10-3; cdr3_nt: TGTGCCATCAGTCCCCGGGCGGGAGGTACGGATGAGCAGTTCTTC; cdr3_aa: CAISPRAGGTDEQFF
clone_size: -; j_call: TRBJ2-5; d_call: -; v_call: TRBV5-4; cdr3_nt: TGTGCCAGCAGCTTGGCACAGCAAGAGACCCAGTACTTC; cdr3_aa: CASSLAQQETQYF
clone_size: -; j_call: TRBJ1-4; d_call: TRBD1; v_call: TRBV7-8; cdr3_nt: TGTGCCAGCAGCTTACGTCGACCGAACAGGGGAAATGAAAAACTGTTTTTT; cdr3_aa: CASSLRRPNRGNEKLFF
clone_size: -; j_call: TRBJ2-7; d_call: -; v_call: TRBV1; cdr3_nt: TGCACCAGCAGCCTGTTGCGGGAGAATTCCTACGAGCAGTACTTC; cdr3_aa: CTSSLLRENSYEQYF
clone_size: -; j_call: TRBJ2-1; d_call: TRBD2; v_call: TRBV29-1; cdr3_nt: TGCAGCGTTGATTTGGCGGGAGGGCCTAGGGAGGAGCAGTTCTTC; cdr3_aa: CSVDLAGGPREEQFF
clone_size: -; j_call: TRBJ2-1; d_call: TRBD1; v_call: TRBV19; cdr3_nt: TGTGCCAGTATTGGGGACAGTAGCAATGAGCAGTTCTTC; cdr3_aa: CASIGDSSNEQFF
clone_size: -; j_call: TRBJ1-2; d_call: -; v_call: TRBV25-1; cdr3_nt: TGTGCCAGCACCTCGGTGGGGACGGGGGAAGGCTACACCTTC; cdr3_aa: CASTSVGTGEGYTF
clone_size: few; j_call: TRBJ1-1; d_call: -; v_call: TRBV14; cdr3_nt: TGTGCCAGCAGCCGCCTGGGGACTGAAGCTTTCTTT; cdr3_aa: CASSRLGTEAFF
clone_size: -; j_call: TRBJ2-2; d_call: TRBD1; v_call: TRBV7-2; cdr3_nt: TGTGCCAGCAGCTCTCCCGGACGGACAGGGGGCATCACCGGGGAGCTGTTTTTT; cdr3_aa: CASSSPGRTGGITGELFF
clone_size: -; j_call: TRBJ2-7; d_call: -; v_call: TRBV5-4; cdr3_nt: TGTGCCAGCAGCTTTCCGGGGGAGAGGTCGAGCGAGCAGTACTTC; cdr3_aa: CASSFPGERSSEQYF
clone_size: -; j_call: TRBJ1-2; d_call: TRBD1; v_call: TRBV5-1; cdr3_nt: TGCGCCAGCAGCTTCTCCACAGGGGGGGACTATGGCTACACCTTC; cdr3_aa: CASSFSTGGDYGYTF
clone_size: -; j_call: TRBJ1-1; d_call: -; v_call: TRBV7-8; cdr3_nt: TGTGCCAGCAGCTCCCGCAGACCCATTGAAGCTTTCTTT; cdr3_aa: CASSSRRPIEAFF
clone_size: -; j_call: TRBJ1-2; d_call: TRBD1; v_call: TRBV27; cdr3_nt: TGTGCCAGCAGTTCGATTAGCAGGGGGAACTATGGCTACACCTTC; cdr3_aa: CASSSISRGNYGYTF
clone_size: -; j_call: TRBJ1-1; d_call: -; v_call: TRBV18; cdr3_nt: TGTGCCAGCCGAAAACCGGGAGGTCAGAACACTGAAGCTTTCTTT; cdr3_aa: CASRKPGGQNTEAFF
clone_size: few; j_call: TRBJ1-1; d_call: -; v_call: TRBV7-9; cdr3_nt: TGTGCCAGCAGCGGCGGCGCTGAAGCTTTCTTT; cdr3_aa: CASSGGAEAFF
clone_size: -; j_call: TRBJ1-2; d_call: TRBD1; v_call: TRBV19; cdr3_nt: TGTGCCAGTACCAGGACAGGCGCCACTACTAACTATGGCTACACCTTC; cdr3_aa: CASTRTGATTNYGYTF
clone_size: -; j_call: TRBJ2-1; d_call: TRBD2; v_call: TRBV29-1; cdr3_nt: TGCAGCGTTGAAGTGACTAGCTACTGGAATGAGCAGTTCTTC; cdr3_aa: CSVEVTSYWNEQFF
clone_size: -; j_call: TRBJ2-3; d_call: -; v_call: TRBV5-1; cdr3_nt: TGCGCCAGCAGCTTGGAACTTCCTAGCACAGATACGCAGTATTTT; cdr3_aa: CASSLELPSTDTQYF
clone_size: -; j_call: TRBJ2-2; d_call: -; v_call: TRBV5-1; cdr3_nt: TGCGCCAGCAGCGATCCCGACAGGGGAGGGGTCACCGGGGAGCTGTTTTTT; cdr3_aa: CASSDPDRGGVTGELFF